This is a list of T cell receptor beta chains from one sample in a study of cytomegalovirus exposure and HLA in healthy donors. Generated by immunoSEQ multiplex PCR, the TCRdb table keeps only in-frame clones and is missing some. Here the sample spans about 62,000 clones, around 80% being singletons. The sample comprised PBMCs. These receptors were collected from a man aged 35 to 55 in good health and CMV-seronegative. Each CDR3 is given with its conserved first and last residue. A D gene is named only where the DNA matches it firmly. Part of the rows lack a size; the others show once, few, many or a class for expanded clones.

clone size: .; D gene: .; V gene: TRBV19; CDR3 length: 16; J gene: TRBJ2-5; CDR3 protein: CASSIGLSGPQETQYF; CDR3 DNA: TGTGCCAGTAGTATTGGGCTTAGCGGACCGCAAGAGACCCAGTACTTC
clone size: .; D gene: .; V gene: TRBV19; CDR3 length: 14; J gene: TRBJ1-2; CDR3 protein: CATQPGDNNYGYTF; CDR3 DNA: TGTGCCACCCAACCGGGAGACAATAACTATGGCTACACCTTC
clone size: .; D gene: TRBD2; V gene: TRBV7-9; CDR3 length: 16; J gene: TRBJ2-1; CDR3 protein: CASSLGAGRISNEQFF; CDR3 DNA: TGTGCCAGCAGCTTGGGAGCGGGACGAATTTCCAATGAGCAGTTCTTC
clone size: .; D gene: .; V gene: TRBV7-9; CDR3 length: 15; J gene: TRBJ1-3; CDR3 protein: CASSPDRLPGNTIYF; CDR3 DNA: TGTGCCAGCAGCCCCGACAGGCTACCTGGAAACACCATATATTTT
clone size: .; D gene: TRBD2; V gene: TRBV29-1; CDR3 length: 13; J gene: TRBJ2-5; CDR3 protein: CSVTYRGDETQYF; CDR3 DNA: TGCAGCGTGACGTACCGGGGGGACGAGACCCAGTACTTC
clone size: .; D gene: TRBD1; V gene: TRBV4-1; CDR3 length: 17; J gene: TRBJ2-7; CDR3 protein: CASSQEKSGQGTYEQYF; CDR3 DNA: TGCGCCAGCAGCCAAGAGAAATCGGGACAGGGGACCTACGAGCAGTACTTC
clone size: .; D gene: TRBD2; V gene: TRBV5-4; CDR3 length: 16; J gene: TRBJ2-2; CDR3 protein: CASSLQAGDRTGELFF; CDR3 DNA: TGTGCCAGCAGCTTGCAGGCGGGAGACCGTACCGGGGAGCTGTTTTTT
clone size: .; D gene: .; V gene: TRBV19; CDR3 length: 13; J gene: TRBJ2-7; CDR3 protein: CASSPFLNYEQYF; CDR3 DNA: TGTGCCAGTAGTCCCTTCCTAAACTACGAGCAGTACTTC
clone size: .; D gene: TRBD2; V gene: TRBV4-1; CDR3 length: 19; J gene: TRBJ2-1; CDR3 protein: CASSRIGLAGVWGHNEQFF; CDR3 DNA: TGCGCCAGCAGCCGCATAGGACTAGCGGGAGTGTGGGGGCACAATGAGCAGTTCTTC
clone size: .; D gene: .; V gene: TRBV11-3; CDR3 length: 17; J gene: TRBJ1-6; CDR3 protein: CASSLEPGSRRDSPLHF; CDR3 DNA: TGTGCCAGCAGCTTAGAACCAGGGTCTCGTAGGGATTCACCCCTCCACTTT
clone size: .; D gene: .; V gene: TRBV6-5; CDR3 length: 13; J gene: TRBJ1-1; CDR3 protein: CASRKTGNTEAFF; CDR3 DNA: TGTGCCAGCAGGAAAACAGGGAACACTGAAGCTTTCTTT
clone size: .; D gene: TRBD1; V gene: TRBV29-1; CDR3 length: 13; J gene: TRBJ2-1; CDR3 protein: CSVNRQGKNEQFF; CDR3 DNA: TGCAGCGTCAACCGACAGGGGAAGAATGAGCAGTTCTTC
clone size: .; D gene: TRBD1; V gene: TRBV6-4; CDR3 length: 15; J gene: TRBJ2-3; CDR3 protein: CASPKGQGLADTQYF; CDR3 DNA: TGTGCCAGCCCGAAAGGACAGGGGTTAGCGGATACGCAGTATTTT
clone size: few; D gene: TRBD1; V gene: TRBV27; CDR3 length: 16; J gene: TRBJ1-1; CDR3 protein: CASSKGQGGPNTEAFF; CDR3 DNA: TGTGCCAGCAGTAAAGGACAGGGAGGTCCGAACACTGAAGCTTTCTTT
clone size: .; D gene: .; V gene: TRBV5-5; CDR3 length: 15; J gene: TRBJ1-1; CDR3 protein: CASSWTGLGHTEAFF; CDR3 DNA: TGTGCCAGCAGCTGGACGGGACTGGGGCACACTGAAGCTTTCTTT
clone size: .; D gene: .; V gene: TRBV6-1; CDR3 length: 14; J gene: TRBJ1-3; CDR3 protein: CASSYGVSGNTIYF; CDR3 DNA: TGTGCCAGCAGCTACGGGGTCTCTGGAAACACCATATATTTT
clone size: .; D gene: TRBD1; V gene: TRBV10-2; CDR3 length: 14; J gene: TRBJ2-7; CDR3 protein: CASAPGQGAWEQYF; CDR3 DNA: TGCGCCAGCGCCCCGGGACAGGGGGCGTGGGAGCAGTACTTC
clone size: .; D gene: .; V gene: TRBV5-1; CDR3 length: 15; J gene: TRBJ2-5; CDR3 protein: CASSFSPGLQETQYF; CDR3 DNA: TGCGCCAGCAGCTTCTCACCAGGACTACAAGAGACCCAGTACTTC
clone size: .; D gene: TRBD1; V gene: TRBV4-1; CDR3 length: 15; J gene: TRBJ1-2; CDR3 protein: CASTPRDRGNYGYTF; CDR3 DNA: TGCGCCAGCACCCCCCGGGACAGGGGAAACTATGGCTACACCTTC
clone size: .; D gene: .; V gene: TRBV2; CDR3 length: 11; J gene: TRBJ2-2; CDR3 protein: CASGGGGELFF; CDR3 DNA: TGTGCCTCGGGCGGAGGCGGGGAGCTGTTTTTT
clone size: .; D gene: TRBD2; V gene: TRBV28; CDR3 length: 20; J gene: TRBJ2-6; CDR3 protein: CASSPLWTSGRTSGANVLTF; CDR3 DNA: TGTGCCAGCAGCCCATTGTGGACTAGCGGGCGGACCTCTGGGGCCAACGTCCTGACTTTC
clone size: .; D gene: TRBD1; V gene: TRBV6-4; CDR3 length: 15; J gene: TRBJ1-2; CDR3 protein: CASRTGGITNYGYTF; CDR3 DNA: TGTGCCAGCAGGACAGGGGGGATAACTAACTATGGCTACACCTTC
clone size: .; D gene: TRBD1; V gene: TRBV5-1; CDR3 length: 15; J gene: TRBJ2-5; CDR3 protein: CASSGTGTGVETQYF; CDR3 DNA: TGCGCCAGCAGCGGAACCGGGACAGGGGTGGAGACCCAGTACTTC
clone size: .; D gene: TRBD1; V gene: TRBV7-2; CDR3 length: 15; J gene: TRBJ2-1; CDR3 protein: CASSADRAGINEQFF; CDR3 DNA: TGTGCCAGCAGCGCGGACAGGGCGGGGATAAATGAGCAGTTCTTC
clone size: .; D gene: TRBD2; V gene: TRBV7-6; CDR3 length: 14; J gene: TRBJ2-5; CDR3 protein: CASSLAGAAGTQYF; CDR3 DNA: TGTGCCAGCAGCCTAGCGGGGGCGGCAGGAACCCAGTACTTC
clone size: .; D gene: .; V gene: TRBV5-4; CDR3 length: 16; J gene: TRBJ2-5; CDR3 protein: CASTIFPGLGEETQYF; CDR3 DNA: TGTGCCAGCACCATTTTTCCGGGACTCGGCGAAGAGACCCAGTACTTC
clone size: .; D gene: .; V gene: TRBV18; CDR3 length: 15; J gene: TRBJ2-5; CDR3 protein: CASSPVEQRKETQYF; CDR3 DNA: TGTGCCAGCTCACCAGTCGAACAGAGAAAAGAGACCCAGTACTTC
clone size: few; D gene: .; V gene: TRBV6-1; CDR3 length: 15; J gene: TRBJ2-7; CDR3 protein: CAIFFKQKAAYEQYF; CDR3 DNA: TGTGCCATTTTTTTCAAGCAGAAGGCGGCATACGAGCAGTACTTC
clone size: .; D gene: .; V gene: TRBV7-8; CDR3 length: 16; J gene: TRBJ2-5; CDR3 protein: CASSLSYRTDQETQYF; CDR3 DNA: TGTGCCAGCAGCTTAAGTTACCGGACAGACCAAGAGACCCAGTACTTC
clone size: .; D gene: .; V gene: TRBV13; CDR3 length: 14; J gene: TRBJ1-1; CDR3 protein: CANSQAGVSTEAFF; CDR3 DNA: TGTGCCAACTCACAGGCCGGAGTGAGTACTGAAGCTTTCTTT
clone size: .; D gene: .; V gene: TRBV18; CDR3 length: 13; J gene: TRBJ1-6; CDR3 protein: CASSPENGSPLHF; CDR3 DNA: TGTGCCAGCTCACCAGAAAACGGTTCACCCCTCCACTTT
clone size: .; D gene: .; V gene: TRBV5-6; CDR3 length: 15; J gene: TRBJ2-7; CDR3 protein: CASSLSTDFSYEQYF; CDR3 DNA: TGTGCCAGCAGCTTGTCGACAGACTTCTCCTACGAGCAGTACTTC
clone size: .; D gene: .; V gene: TRBV27; CDR3 length: 14; J gene: TRBJ2-7; CDR3 protein: CASSNPGSSYEQYF; CDR3 DNA: TGTGCCAGCAGCAATCCGGGGAGCTCCTACGAGCAGTACTTC
clone size: .; D gene: TRBD1; V gene: TRBV9; CDR3 length: 13; J gene: TRBJ1-1; CDR3 protein: CASSQGARSEAFF; CDR3 DNA: TGTGCCAGCAGTCAGGGGGCAAGGTCTGAAGCTTTCTTT
clone size: .; D gene: TRBD1; V gene: TRBV6-1; CDR3 length: 15; J gene: TRBJ2-7; CDR3 protein: CASRRTGASDYEQYF; CDR3 DNA: TGTGCCAGCAGAAGGACAGGGGCCAGCGACTACGAGCAGTACTTC
clone size: .; D gene: TRBD2; V gene: TRBV7-9; CDR3 length: 14; J gene: TRBJ2-1; CDR3 protein: CASSSNSGTYREFF; CDR3 DNA: TGTGCCAGCAGCTCGAATAGCGGGACGTATCGGGAGTTCTTC
clone size: few; D gene: .; V gene: TRBV6-5; CDR3 length: 15; J gene: TRBJ1-2; CDR3 protein: CASSYSDRNGYGYTF; CDR3 DNA: TGTGCCAGCAGTTACAGCGACAGGAATGGCTATGGCTACACCTTC
clone size: .; D gene: TRBD1; V gene: TRBV7-2; CDR3 length: 14; J gene: TRBJ1-2; CDR3 protein: CASSLLSQGASYTF; CDR3 DNA: TGTGCCAGCAGCTTATTGAGCCAGGGGGCATCCTACACCTTC
clone size: .; D gene: .; V gene: TRBV5-4; CDR3 length: 15; J gene: TRBJ2-3; CDR3 protein: CASSSRRPTTDTQYF; CDR3 DNA: TGTGCCAGCAGCTCCAGGAGGCCGACTACAGATACGCAGTATTTT
clone size: .; D gene: .; V gene: TRBV18; CDR3 length: 13; J gene: TRBJ2-7; CDR3 protein: CASSPFAVKEQYF; CDR3 DNA: TGTGCCAGCTCACCCTTCGCAGTGAAAGAGCAGTACTTC
clone size: .; D gene: TRBD2; V gene: TRBV13; CDR3 length: 18; J gene: TRBJ2-3; CDR3 protein: CASSPFLGEGPLTDTQYF; CDR3 DNA: TGTGCCAGCAGCCCGTTTTTGGGGGAGGGCCCTCTCACAGATACGCAGTATTTT
clone size: .; D gene: .; V gene: TRBV29-1; CDR3 length: 11; J gene: TRBJ2-1; CDR3 protein: CSVAFGIAQFF; CDR3 DNA: TGCAGCGTTGCGTTCGGGATCGCGCAGTTCTTC
clone size: .; D gene: TRBD1; V gene: TRBV2; CDR3 length: 15; J gene: TRBJ1-6; CDR3 protein: CASAPPGQGTSPLHF; CDR3 DNA: TGTGCCAGCGCCCCCCCGGGACAGGGTACTTCACCCCTCCACTTT
clone size: once; D gene: .; V gene: TRBV4-1; CDR3 length: 16; J gene: TRBJ2-3; CDR3 protein: CASSQLDRTTTDTQYF; CDR3 DNA: TGCGCCAGCAGCCAGTTGGACAGGACTACCACAGATACGCAGTATTTT
clone size: .; D gene: TRBD1; V gene: TRBV12-5; CDR3 length: 13; J gene: TRBJ2-7; CDR3 protein: CASGLGTGYEQYF; CDR3 DNA: TGTGCTAGTGGTTTGGGGACAGGCTACGAGCAGTACTTC